One sample yielded the 27 T cell receptor beta chains listed below, sequenced in a study of T-cell reconstitution after alpha-beta-depleted transplantation in children. Using unique molecular identifiers, the investigators prepared the TCRbeta library. One entry per CDR3 protein, called by TCRdb with MiXCR from the PCR reads. The sample shows around 400,000 distinct CDR3 sequences, 9.5% to 13% of them seen only once. Sequenced material: PBMCs from the stem cell graft donor, taken from the stem cell graft. All receptors derive from a human donor who donated a stem cell graft to a child with acute myeloid leukemia.

This chain joins TRBV20-1 and TRBJ2-5; TRBD1 might be the D (8 bases). Germline assignment: CDR1 DFQATT and CDR2 SNEGSKA (reference sequence). CDR3 size: 14 residues. V was trimmed by 5 bases and J by 5 bases, leaving 18 bases between them. The CDR3 sequence is CSAPTRGRGETQYF. In DNA form, the CDR3 reads TGCAGTGCTCCTACCAGGGGGCGGGGGGAGACCCAGTACTTC.

This clonotype was recorded many times. This sequence joins TRBV29-1 and TRBJ2-1; D uncertain. The V and J ends lost 2 bases and 2 bases respectively, with 13 bases between them. The CDR3 spans 15 residues. Germline V CDR1 and CDR2: SQVTM, ANQGSEA. CDR3 protein: CSVEWAGETYNEQFF. The CDR3 DNA is TGCAGCGTTGAATGGGCTGGAGAAACCTACAATGAGCAGTTCTTC.

This clonotype has at least ten counts. The chain is built from TRBV10-3 and TRBJ1-2, with unresolved D. The ends were cut back, 3 bases at V and 10 bases at J, with 15 bases in the middle. CDR3 length equals 13 residues. Looked up from germline, CDR1 is ENHRY and CDR2 is SYGVKD. The CDR3 here is CAISERGVDIYTF. In DNA form, the CDR3 reads TGTGCCATCAGTGAAAGAGGAGTAGATATCTACACCTTC.

In its sample, this clonotype was seen a few times. V and J are TRBV9 and TRBJ2-5; perhaps TRBD2 as D (6 bases). CDR1 and CDR2 from the germline V gene are SGDLS and YYNGEE. Trimming stripped 0 bases from V and 4 bases from J, with 13 bases between. The CDR3 contains 15 residues. CDR3 amino acids: CASSVAMGTRETQYF. CDR3 DNA: TGTGCCAGCAGCGTAGCTATGGGGACTCGAGAGACCCAGTACTTC.

The gene calls are TRBV12-3 or TRBV12-4 and TRBJ2-2; D call uncertain. CDR3 size: 15 residues. The V and J ends lost 5 bases and 6 bases respectively, with 16 bases between them. CDR3 amino acids: CASSPTGPAPGELFF. As DNA, the CDR3 is TGTGCCAGCAGTCCGACGGGCCCGGCCCCCGGGGAGCTGTTTTTT.

This clonotype was found a few times. The chain couples TRBV12-3 or TRBV12-4 to TRBJ2-1; TRBD2 matches 9 bases. Trimming removed 7 bases from V and 8 bases from J; junction bases left unmatched: 3. The CDR3 consists of 12 residues. CDR3 DNA: TGTGCCAGCACACTAGCGGGCGATGAGCAGTTCTTC. It is translated as CASTLAGDEQFF.

V is TRBV29-1 and J is TRBJ2-3, with TRBD1 as a possible D gene (6 bases). CDR3 size: 14 residues. Germline CDR1 reads SQVTM; CDR2 reads ANQGSEA. The ends were cut back, 4 bases at V and 2 bases at J, with 13 bases in the middle. CDR3 bases: TGCAGCGTTGGACGGACAGTCGACACAGATACGCAGTATTTT. Translation: CSVGRTVDTDTQYF.

The chain has TRBV5-1 and TRBJ2-1, with unresolved D. CDR3 length: 13 amino acids. Per the germline V gene, CDR1 is SGHRS and CDR2 is YFSETQ. V was pared by 5 bases and J by 4 bases, with 10 bases between. The CDR3 reads CASRPEGYNEQFF. CDR3 bases: TGCGCCAGCAGACCAGAAGGGTACAATGAGCAGTTCTTC.

This chain uses TRBV5-6 with TRBJ2-2; the D is unclear. V lost 0 bases and J lost 1, with 13 bases in between. Germline loops: CDR1 SGHDT, CDR2 YYEEEE. The CDR3 covers 17 residues. In DNA, the CDR3 is TGTGCCAGCAGCTTGGCGACTTCATTCTTGAACACCGGGGAGCTGTTTTTT. It is translated as CASSLATSFLNTGELFF.

The chain combines TRBV27 with TRBJ2-7; D not resolved. In germline, CDR1 is MNHEY, CDR2 SMNVEV (reference sequence). CDR3 length equals 12 residues. The V and J ends lost 3 bases and 5 bases respectively, with 8 bases between them. CDR3 coding DNA: TGTGCCAGCAGTTTCGTGGGAAACGAGCAGTACTTC. Protein: CASSFVGNEQYF.

The V gene is TRBV20-1, the J gene TRBJ2-3, with 16 nucleotides matching TRBD2. V lost 6 bases to trimming and J lost 5 bases; unmatched junction nucleotides: 11. Germline CDR1 reads DFQATT; CDR2 reads SNEGSKA (reference sequence). The CDR3 is made up of 17 amino acids. The chain's CDR3 is CSAIGGLAGGPVDTQYF. The CDR3 bases are TGCAGTGCCATAGGGGGACTAGCGGGAGGGCCCGTAGATACGCAGTATTTT.

This clonotype appeared a few times. The rearrangement joins TRBV10-3 to TRBJ2-5, with a weak D call TRBD1 (6 bases). V gave up 5 bases and J gave up 5 bases, with 9 bases separating them. The CDR3 runs 12 residues. In germline, CDR1 is ENHRY, CDR2 SYGVKD. CDR3 in DNA: TGTGCCATCAGTTCTAGGGGGGAGACCCAGTACTTC. Amino acids: CAISSRGETQYF.

This clonotype was seen many times. CDR3 sequence reads: CASSLSPGLASYNEQFF. The CDR3 DNA reads as TGCGCCAGCAGCTTGTCCCCGGGACTAGCGTCATACAATGAGCAGTTCTTC. The V call is TRBV5-1, the J call TRBJ2-1; 10 nucleotides align to TRBD2. This CDR3 contains 17 residues. Germline V gives CDR1 SGHRS, CDR2 YFSETQ. V lost 1 base to trimming and J lost 4 bases; unmatched junction nucleotides: 8. The full variable domain, in which reference TRBV5-1 and TRBJ2-1 provide the parts outside the CDR3, is KAGVTQTPRYLIKTRGQQVTLSCSPISGHRSVSWYQQTPGQGLQFLFEYFSETQRNKGNFPGRFSGRQFSNSRSEMNVSTLELGDSALYLCASSLSPGLASYNEQFFGPGTRLTVL.

V and J are TRBV30 and TRBJ2-3; 10 nucleotides match TRBD2. CDR3 length equals 14 residues. The trim removed 4 bases at V and 4 bases at J, leaving 5 bases unmatched. Germline CDR1 is GTSNPN and CDR2 is SVGIG (reference sequence). The CDR3 DNA sequence: TGTGCCTGGAATCTAGCGGGAGTGGCAGATACGCAGTATTTT. It translates to CAWNLAGVADTQYF.

This clonotype was seen more than once but under ten times. The chain recombines TRBV10-3 with TRBJ2-2, with unresolved D. CDR3 length equals 12 residues. The V gene lost 6 bases and the J gene lost 3 bases, with 5 bases spanning the gap. Germline CDR1 and CDR2: ENHRY and SYGVKD. This CDR3 is CAISRDTGELFF. CDR3 DNA: TGTGCCATCAGCCGGGACACCGGGGAGCTGTTTTTT.

This clonotype was counted between two and nine times. The chain is built from TRBV5-6 and TRBJ2-2; unclear D gene. V gave up 7 bases and J gave up 6 bases, with 28 bases separating them. The CDR3 spans 18 residues. CDR1 and CDR2 (germline): SGHDT, YYEEEE. The CDR3 nucleotides are TGTGCCAGCTCTAAGGTTGGGAACGTCGTGAAACATTCCGGGGAGCTGTTTTTT. The encoded protein is CASSKVGNVVKHSGELFF.

This clonotype was found many times. The chain joins TRBV12-3 or TRBV12-4 to TRBJ1-5, with D hard to call. V lost 7 bases and J 0 bases, leaving 10 bases between the germline ends. The CDR3 sequence is 14 residues long. CDR3 region: CASTQVNSNQPQHF. CDR3 bases: TGTGCCAGCACCCAGGTTAATAGCAATCAGCCCCAGCATTTT.

This clonotype turned up a few times. V gene TRBV6-5 combines with J gene TRBJ1-2; D unclear. The CDR3 length is 13 residues. Trimming shortened V by 5 bases and J by 5 bases, and 12 bases separated the two germline ends. Germline CDR1 is MNHEY and CDR2 is SVGAGI. The DNA of the CDR3 is TGTGCCAGCAGTCACGGGCCCATGTATGGCTACACCTTC. It encodes CASSHGPMYGYTF.

The CDR3 sequence: CASSELQGSTDTQYF. The CDR3 DNA follows: TGCGCCAGCAGTGAGTTACAGGGGAGCACAGATACGCAGTATTTT. The genes are TRBV10-1 and TRBJ2-3, with 7 bases matching TRBD1. Germline V gene sequence: CDR1 WNHNN, CDR2 SYGVQD (reference sequence). This CDR3 has 15 amino acids. The V gene end was trimmed by 1 base and the J gene end by 0 bases; junction bases not matched to a gene: 1.

This clonotype was counted a few times. V and J are TRBV6-2 or TRBV6-3 and TRBJ2-5, with D unresolved. The CDR3 extends over 12 amino acids. The germline CDR1 and CDR2 sequences are MNHEY and SVGEGT. Deletions cut 2 bases from V and 3 bases from J, with 4 bases between. The CDR3 coding sequence is TGTGCCAGCAGTTACACAGAAGAGACCCAGTACTTC. Protein product: CASSYTEETQYF.

This clonotype showed up just a few times. The rearrangement joins TRBV5-6 to TRBJ2-7; 10 nucleotides align to TRBD1. With V trimmed by 4 bases and J by 0 bases, 4 bases remained unmatched. The CDR3 covers 15 residues. The germline gives CDR1 SGHDT, CDR2 YYEEEE. CDR3 sequence (DNA): TGTGCCAGCAGCCGGGACAGGGGCGCCTCCTACGAGCAGTACTTC. Its protein product is CASSRDRGASYEQYF.

This clonotype was detected a few times. One end of the junction varies from germline; a read error may be responsible. This chain links TRBV7-7 with TRBJ2-5; TRBD2 aligns across 9 bases. From germline, CDR1 is SSHAT and CDR2 FNYEAQ (reference sequence). The CDR3 spans 15 residues. CDR3 residues: CASSATGTSRETQYF. In DNA form, the CDR3 reads TGTGCTAGCAGTGCCACCGGGACTAGCCGGGAGACCCAGTACTTC.

This clonotype was counted a few times. This chain connects TRBV27 to TRBJ2-1; perhaps TRBD1 as D (5 bases). V lost 6 bases and J 6 bases, leaving 12 bases between the germline ends. CDR3 size: 13 residues. Germline CDR1 is MNHEY and CDR2 is SMNVEV (reference sequence). Here the CDR3 reads CASSVGAANEQFF. For the CDR3, the DNA is TGTGCCAGCAGCGTTGGGGCAGCCAATGAGCAGTTCTTC.

This clonotype was recorded many times. The chain recombines TRBV10-3 with TRBJ2-7; 9 bases line up with TRBD2. This CDR3 has 13 amino acids. V lost 2 bases, J lost 6 bases, and 2 bases stayed unmatched. Per germline, CDR1 ENHRY and CDR2 SYGVKD. The CDR3 sequence is CAISEAAGGEQYF. Written as DNA, the CDR3 is TGTGCCATCAGTGAGGCAGCGGGGGGCGAGCAGTACTTC.

In its sample, this clonotype was seen a few times. The CDR3 region has the DNA TGCAGTGCTAGGGGTCGGAATGAGCAGTTCTTC. Its protein is CSARGRNEQFF. The chain combines TRBV20-1 with TRBJ2-1; no definite D call. The CDR3 runs 11 residues. Germline values: CDR1 DFQATT, CDR2 SNEGSKA (reference sequence). The V and J ends lost 3 bases and 7 bases respectively, with 7 bases between them.

This clonotype was recorded a few times. The rearrangement uses TRBV5-6 and TRBJ2-4; D not certain. This CDR3 region has 14 residues. With 5 bases removed from V and 4 bases from J, the gap between germline ends came to 13 bases. Germline values: CDR1 SGHDT, CDR2 YYEEEE. In DNA, the CDR3 is TGTGCCAGCAGTCCCTGGTGGGAAAAAAACATTCAGTACTTC. Protein sequence: CASSPWWEKNIQYF.

This clonotype has a count of ten or more. This chain uses TRBV29-1 with TRBJ2-5, with 7 nucleotides matching TRBD2. Trimming took 0 bases from V and 2 from J; bases not matched to a gene: 6. The CDR3 totals 15 residues. From germline, CDR1 is SQVTM and CDR2 ANQGSEA. The CDR3 region has the DNA TGCAGCGTTGAAGAAATACTAGCGCTTCAAGAGACCCAGTACTTC. This codes for CSVEEILALQETQYF.